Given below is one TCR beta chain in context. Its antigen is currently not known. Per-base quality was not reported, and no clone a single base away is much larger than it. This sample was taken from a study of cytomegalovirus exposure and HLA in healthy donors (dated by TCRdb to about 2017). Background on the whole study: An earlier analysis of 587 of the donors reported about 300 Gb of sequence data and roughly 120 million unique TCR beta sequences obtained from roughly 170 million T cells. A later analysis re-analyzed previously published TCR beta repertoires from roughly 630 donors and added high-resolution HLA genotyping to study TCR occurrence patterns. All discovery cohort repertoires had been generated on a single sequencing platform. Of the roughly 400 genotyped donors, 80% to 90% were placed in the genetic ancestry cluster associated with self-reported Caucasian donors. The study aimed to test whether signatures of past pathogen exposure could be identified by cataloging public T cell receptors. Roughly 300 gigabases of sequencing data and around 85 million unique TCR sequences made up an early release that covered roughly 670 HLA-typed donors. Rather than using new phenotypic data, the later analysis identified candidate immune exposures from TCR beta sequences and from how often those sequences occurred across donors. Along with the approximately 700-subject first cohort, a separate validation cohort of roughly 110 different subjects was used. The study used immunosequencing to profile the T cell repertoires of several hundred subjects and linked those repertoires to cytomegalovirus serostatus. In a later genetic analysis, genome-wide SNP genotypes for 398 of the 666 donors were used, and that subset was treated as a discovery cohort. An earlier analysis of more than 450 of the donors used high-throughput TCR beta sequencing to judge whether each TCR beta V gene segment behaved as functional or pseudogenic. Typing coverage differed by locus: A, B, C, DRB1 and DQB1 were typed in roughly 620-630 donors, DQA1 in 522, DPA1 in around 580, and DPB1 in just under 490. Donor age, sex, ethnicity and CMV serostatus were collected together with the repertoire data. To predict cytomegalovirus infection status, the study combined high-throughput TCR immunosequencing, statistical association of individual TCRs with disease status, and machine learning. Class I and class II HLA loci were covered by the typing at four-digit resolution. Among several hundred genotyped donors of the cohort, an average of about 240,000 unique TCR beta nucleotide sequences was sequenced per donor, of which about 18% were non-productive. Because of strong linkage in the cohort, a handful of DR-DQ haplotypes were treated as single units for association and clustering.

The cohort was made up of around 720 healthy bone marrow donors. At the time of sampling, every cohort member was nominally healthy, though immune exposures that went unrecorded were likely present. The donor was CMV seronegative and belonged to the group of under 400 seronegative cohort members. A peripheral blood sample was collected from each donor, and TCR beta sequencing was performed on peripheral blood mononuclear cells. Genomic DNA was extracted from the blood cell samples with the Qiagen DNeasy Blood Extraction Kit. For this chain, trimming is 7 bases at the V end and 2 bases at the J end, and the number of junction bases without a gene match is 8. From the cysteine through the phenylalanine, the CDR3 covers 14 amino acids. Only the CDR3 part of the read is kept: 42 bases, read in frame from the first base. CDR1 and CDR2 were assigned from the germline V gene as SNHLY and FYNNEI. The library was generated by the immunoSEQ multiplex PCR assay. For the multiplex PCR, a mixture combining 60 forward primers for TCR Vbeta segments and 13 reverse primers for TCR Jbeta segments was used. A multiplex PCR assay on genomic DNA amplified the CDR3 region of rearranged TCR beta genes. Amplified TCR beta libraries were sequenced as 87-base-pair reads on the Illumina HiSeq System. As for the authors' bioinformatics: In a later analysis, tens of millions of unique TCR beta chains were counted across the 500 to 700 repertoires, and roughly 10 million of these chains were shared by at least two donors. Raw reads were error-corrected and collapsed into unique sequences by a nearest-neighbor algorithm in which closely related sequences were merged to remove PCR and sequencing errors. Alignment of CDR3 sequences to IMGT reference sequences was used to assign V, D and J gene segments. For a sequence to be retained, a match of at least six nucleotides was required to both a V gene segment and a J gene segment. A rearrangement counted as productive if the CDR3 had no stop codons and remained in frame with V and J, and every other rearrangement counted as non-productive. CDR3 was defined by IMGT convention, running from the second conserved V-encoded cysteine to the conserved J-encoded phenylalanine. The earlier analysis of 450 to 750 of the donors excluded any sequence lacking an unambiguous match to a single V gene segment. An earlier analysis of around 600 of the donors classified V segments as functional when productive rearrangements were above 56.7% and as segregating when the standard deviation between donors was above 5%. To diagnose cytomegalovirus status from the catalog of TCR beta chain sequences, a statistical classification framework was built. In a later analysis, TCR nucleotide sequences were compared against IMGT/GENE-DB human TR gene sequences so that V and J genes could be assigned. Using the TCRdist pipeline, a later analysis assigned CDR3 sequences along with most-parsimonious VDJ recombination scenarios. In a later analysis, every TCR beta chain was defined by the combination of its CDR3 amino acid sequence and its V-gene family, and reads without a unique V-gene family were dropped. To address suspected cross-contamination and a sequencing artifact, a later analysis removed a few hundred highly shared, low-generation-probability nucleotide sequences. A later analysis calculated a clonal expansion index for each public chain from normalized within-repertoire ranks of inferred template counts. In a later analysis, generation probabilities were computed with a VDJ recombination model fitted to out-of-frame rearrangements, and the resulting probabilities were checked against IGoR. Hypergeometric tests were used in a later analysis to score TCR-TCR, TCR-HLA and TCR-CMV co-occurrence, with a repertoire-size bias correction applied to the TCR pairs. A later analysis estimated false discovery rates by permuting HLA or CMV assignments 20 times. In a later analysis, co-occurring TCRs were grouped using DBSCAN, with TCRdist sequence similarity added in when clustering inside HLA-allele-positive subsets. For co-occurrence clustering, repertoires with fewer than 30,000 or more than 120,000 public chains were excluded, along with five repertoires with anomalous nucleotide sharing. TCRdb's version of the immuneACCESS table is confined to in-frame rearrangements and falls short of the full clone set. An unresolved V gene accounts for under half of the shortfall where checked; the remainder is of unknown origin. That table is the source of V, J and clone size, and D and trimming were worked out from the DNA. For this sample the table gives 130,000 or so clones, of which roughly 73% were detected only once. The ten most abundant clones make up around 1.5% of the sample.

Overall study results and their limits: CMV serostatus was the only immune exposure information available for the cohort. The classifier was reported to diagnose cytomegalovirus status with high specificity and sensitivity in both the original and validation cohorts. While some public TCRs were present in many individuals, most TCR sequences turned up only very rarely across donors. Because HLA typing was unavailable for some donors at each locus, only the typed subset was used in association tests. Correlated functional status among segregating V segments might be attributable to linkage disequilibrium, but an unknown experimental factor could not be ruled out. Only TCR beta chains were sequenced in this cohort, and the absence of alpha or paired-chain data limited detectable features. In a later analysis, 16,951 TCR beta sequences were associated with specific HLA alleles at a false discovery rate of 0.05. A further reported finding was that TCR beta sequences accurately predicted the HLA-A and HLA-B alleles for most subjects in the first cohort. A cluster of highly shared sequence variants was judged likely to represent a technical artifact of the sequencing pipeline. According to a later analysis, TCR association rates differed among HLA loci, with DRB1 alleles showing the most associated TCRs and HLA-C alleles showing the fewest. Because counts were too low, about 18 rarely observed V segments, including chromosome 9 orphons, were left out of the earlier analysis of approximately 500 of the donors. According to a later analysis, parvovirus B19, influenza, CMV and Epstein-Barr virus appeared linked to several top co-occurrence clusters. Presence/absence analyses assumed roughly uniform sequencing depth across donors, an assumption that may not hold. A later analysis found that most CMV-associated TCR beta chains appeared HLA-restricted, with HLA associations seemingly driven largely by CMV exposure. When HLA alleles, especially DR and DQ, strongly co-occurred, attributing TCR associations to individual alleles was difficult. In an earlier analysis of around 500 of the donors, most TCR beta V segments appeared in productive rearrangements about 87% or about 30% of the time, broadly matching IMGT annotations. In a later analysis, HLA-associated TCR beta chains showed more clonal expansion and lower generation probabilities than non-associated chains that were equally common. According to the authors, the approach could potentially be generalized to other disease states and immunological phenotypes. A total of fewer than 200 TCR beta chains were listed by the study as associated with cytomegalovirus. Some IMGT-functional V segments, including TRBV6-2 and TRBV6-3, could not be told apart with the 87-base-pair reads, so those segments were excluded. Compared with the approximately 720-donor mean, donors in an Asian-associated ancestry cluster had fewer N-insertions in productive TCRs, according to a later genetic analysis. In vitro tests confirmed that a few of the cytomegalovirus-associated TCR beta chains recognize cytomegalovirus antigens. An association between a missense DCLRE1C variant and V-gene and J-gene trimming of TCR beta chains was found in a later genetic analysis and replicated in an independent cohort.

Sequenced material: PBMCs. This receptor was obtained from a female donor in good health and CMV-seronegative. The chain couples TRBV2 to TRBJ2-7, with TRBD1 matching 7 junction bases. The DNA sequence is TGTGCCAGCATGGCCCCGGGACAGCCCTACGAGCAGTACTTC. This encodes CASMAPGQPYEQYF. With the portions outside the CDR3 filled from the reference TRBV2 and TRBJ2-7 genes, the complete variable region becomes EPEVTQTPSHQVTQMGQEVILRCVPISNHLYFYWYRQILGQKVEFLVSFYNNEISEKSEIFDDQFSVERPDGSNFTLKIRSTKLEDSAMYFCASMAPGQPYEQYFGPGTRLTVT.